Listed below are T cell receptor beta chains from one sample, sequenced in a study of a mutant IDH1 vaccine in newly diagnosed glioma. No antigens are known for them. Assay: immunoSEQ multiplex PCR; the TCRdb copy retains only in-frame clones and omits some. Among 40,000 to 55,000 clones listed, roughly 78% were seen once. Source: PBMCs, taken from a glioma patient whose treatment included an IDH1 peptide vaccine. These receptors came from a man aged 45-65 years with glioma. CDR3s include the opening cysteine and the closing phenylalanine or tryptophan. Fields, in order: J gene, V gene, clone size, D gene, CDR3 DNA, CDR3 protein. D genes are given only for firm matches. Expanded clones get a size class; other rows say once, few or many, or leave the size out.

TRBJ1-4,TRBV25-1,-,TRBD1,TGTGCCAGCAGTTCCATTATCCCTTGGGACAGCGGTGAAAAACTGTTTTTT,CASSSIIPWDSGEKLFF
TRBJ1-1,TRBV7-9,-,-,TGTGCCAGCAGCTTAAACCGAAACACTGAAGCTTTCTTT,CASSLNRNTEAFF
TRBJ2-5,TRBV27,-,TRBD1,TGTGCCAGCAGTTGGACAGGGGAGGAGACCCAGTACTTC,CASSWTGEETQYF
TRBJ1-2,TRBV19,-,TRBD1,TGTGCCAGTACCACAGCGACAGGGTACGGTGGCTACACCTTC,CASTTATGYGGYTF
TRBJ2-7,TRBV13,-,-,TGTGCCAGCCCTCTACCGGGACACCACGCCTACGAGCAGTACTTC,CASPLPGHHAYEQYF
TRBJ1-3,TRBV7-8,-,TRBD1,TGTGCCAGCAGCCGGACAGGCTCTGGAAACACCATATATTTT,CASSRTGSGNTIYF
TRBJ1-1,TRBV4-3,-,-,TGCGCCAGCAGCCAGTACAGGGCGGAGAACACTGAAGCTTTCTTT,CASSQYRAENTEAFF
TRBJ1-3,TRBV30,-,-,TGTGCCTGGAGTCCCGGGCTTGGAAACACCATATATTTT,CAWSPGLGNTIYF
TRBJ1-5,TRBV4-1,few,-,TGCGCCAGCAGCCAACAGACGGACAGTCGCAATCAGCCCCAGCATTTT,CASSQQTDSRNQPQHF
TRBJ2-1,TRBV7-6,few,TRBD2,TGTGCCAGCAGCTTTGCGGGGGGTTACAATGAGCAGTTCTTC,CASSFAGGYNEQFF
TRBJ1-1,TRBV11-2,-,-,TGTGCCAGCAGCTTCTCGAACACTGAAGCTTTCTTT,CASSFSNTEAFF
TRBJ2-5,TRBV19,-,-,TGTGCCAGTAGTAACGGCGGAGAGACCCAGTACTTC,CASSNGGETQYF
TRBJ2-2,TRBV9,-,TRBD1,TGTGCCAGCAGCTTCCGAAGGGGGGGACAGGGGTCCACCGGGGAGCTGTTTTTT,CASSFRRGGQGSTGELFF
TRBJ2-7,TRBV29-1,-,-,TGCAGCTTCCAGGGGGGAGGCTACGAGCAGTACTTC,CSFQGGGYEQYF
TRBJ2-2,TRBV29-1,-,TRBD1,TGCAGCGTTCTACCCGCCGGGACAGCGAACACCGGGGAGCTGTTTTTT,CSVLPAGTANTGELFF
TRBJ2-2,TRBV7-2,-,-,TGTGCCAGCACCCTTAGGAACTGGGGGGACGGGGAGCTGTTTTTT,CASTLRNWGDGELFF
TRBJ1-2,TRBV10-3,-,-,TGTGCCATCAGTGAGGCGACAGGAGGCCCTATAAGCTACACCTTC,CAISEATGGPISYTF
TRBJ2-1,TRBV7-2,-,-,TGTGCCAGCAGCTCTGACAGTCTAAATGAGCAGTTCTTC,CASSSDSLNEQFF
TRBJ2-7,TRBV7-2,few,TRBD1,TGTGCCAGCAGCCTGGGACAGTCCTCCTACGAGCAGTACTTC,CASSLGQSSYEQYF
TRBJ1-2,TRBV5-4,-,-,TGTGCCAGCAGCACGCCCGGGGGGGCCCCTAACTATGGCTACACCTTC,CASSTPGGAPNYGYTF
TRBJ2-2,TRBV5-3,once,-,TGTGCCAGAAGCCCCTCGACAGCGACGAACACCGGGGAGCTGTTTTTT,CARSPSTATNTGELFF
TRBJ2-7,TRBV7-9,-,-,TGTGCCAGCAGCTTAGGGTACGGACAGTTCTACGAGCAGTACTTC,CASSLGYGQFYEQYF
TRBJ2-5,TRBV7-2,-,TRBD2,TGTGCCAGCAGCTTAGCAAGTTGGGCTAGCGGGGGCCTCCAAGAGACCCAGTACTTC,CASSLASWASGGLQETQYF
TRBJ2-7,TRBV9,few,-,TGTGCCAGCAGCGCCTCAGGATACGAGCAGTACTTC,CASSASGYEQYF
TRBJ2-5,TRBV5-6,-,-,TGTGCCAGCAGCTGGGTGGGGCGCGAGGAGACCCAGTACTTC,CASSWVGREETQYF
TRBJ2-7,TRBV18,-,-,TGTGCCAGCTCACCCCGGGGCTCCTACGAGCAGTACTTC,CASSPRGSYEQYF
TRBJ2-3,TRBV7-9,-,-,TGTGCCAGCAGCTCCACAGGTCCTTTCACAGATACGCAGTATTTT,CASSSTGPFTDTQYF
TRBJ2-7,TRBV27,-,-,TGTGCCACCTCTGCTGAGACCGGGTCCTACGAGCAGTACTTC,CATSAETGSYEQYF
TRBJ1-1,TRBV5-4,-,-,TGTGCCAGCAGCTTGGATGGGGGGGGCACTGAAGCTTTCTTT,CASSLDGGGTEAFF
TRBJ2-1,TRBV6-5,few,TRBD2,TGTGCCAGCAGTTACCTAGCGGGGGGTGACAATGAGCAGTTCTTC,CASSYLAGGDNEQFF
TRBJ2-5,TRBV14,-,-,TGTGCCAGCAGCCAAGTAGAGACCCAGTACTTC,CASSQVETQYF